This T cell receptor beta chain was documented in a study of cytomegalovirus exposure and HLA in healthy donors. Study-wide results and caveats: Links to common viral pathogens appeared, in a later analysis, for several of the most significant clusters.

CDR3 length equals 15 residues. The V gene lost 7 bases and the J gene lost 4 bases, with 19 bases spanning the gap. Germline-derived CDR1 and CDR2 are MNHEY and SVGAGI. This clone was seen a single time. Its antigen is as yet unknown. 13 Jbeta primers and 60 Vbeta primers were used for the PCR. Generated by immunoSEQ multiplex PCR, the TCRdb table keeps only in-frame clones and is missing some. The sample comprises about 98,000 clones, 69% of which are singletons, and 1.2% rests with the top ten. The sample comprised PBMCs. The chain links TRBV6-5 to TRBJ1-1, with a tentative D call TRBD1 (6 bases). This sequence originates from a female donor in good health and CMV-seronegative. The CDR3 DNA reads TGTGCCAGCAACCGAAAGGCAGGGGCGGCCACTGAAGCTTTCTTT. Translated, it gives CASNRKAGAATEAFF.